The 25 T cell receptor beta chains below were found in one sample sequenced in a study of blood T cell repertoires in COVID-19. Profiling relied on immunoSEQ multiplex PCR, and the TCRdb table lists in-frame clones only, not all of them. The sample contains 200,000 to 250,000 clones, less than 85% of which appear only once. The sample consisted of peripheral blood. All receptors come from a woman older than 75 with acute or convalescent COVID-19.

This chain connects TRBV6-5 to TRBJ2-1; maybe TRBD2 (6 bases). The CDR3 contains 15 residues. V dropped 6 bases and J dropped 1 base, with 13 bases sitting between them. Germline lookup yields CDR1 MNHEY and CDR2 SVGAGI. CDR3 protein: CASRTSPHSYNEQFF. The CDR3 nucleotides read TGTGCCAGCAGGACTAGTCCGCATTCCTACAATGAGCAGTTCTTC.

The chain couples TRBV28 to TRBJ1-2; D gene ambiguous. V was shortened by 7 bases and J by 0 bases, with 12 bases between the two germline ends. The CDR3 spans 14 residues. The germline gives CDR1 MDHEN, CDR2 SYDVKM. CDR3: CASIKGRANYGYTF. CDR3 nucleotide sequence: TGTGCCAGCATCAAAGGGAGGGCTAACTATGGCTACACCTTC.

This chain links TRBV7-2 with TRBJ2-3; D is possibly TRBD2 (7 bases). Germline V CDR1 and CDR2: SGHTA, FQGNSA. This CDR3 is 12 amino acids long. Trimming cost V 3 bases and J 13 bases, with 14 bases left between them. DNA of the CDR3: TGTGCCAGCAGCTTGCAGAGGGGGGGAGAGTATTTT. Amino acids: CASSLQRGGEYF.

The V and J genes are TRBV18 and TRBJ2-5; D may be TRBD1 (6 bases). This CDR3 region has 14 residues. The V end was cut by 3 bases, the J end by 1 base, with 9 bases between. Germline V CDR1 and CDR2: KGHSH, LQKENI. The CDR3 region is CASSPRDTQETQYF. CDR3 nucleotides: TGTGCCAGCTCACCCCGGGACACCCAAGAGACCCAGTACTTC. Drawing the rest from reference TRBV18 and TRBJ2-5, the complete variable domain is NAGVMQNPRHLVRRRGQEARLRCSPMKGHSHVYWYRQLPEEGLKFMVYLQKENIIDESGMPKERFSAEFPKEGPSILRIQQVVRGDSAAYFCASSPRDTQETQYFGPGTRLLVL.

The genes are TRBV28 and TRBJ1-1; 8 nucleotides align to TRBD1. The CDR3 is made up of 14 amino acids. The junction had 9 bases not matched to a gene; V was cut back by 5 bases and J by 7 bases. CDR1 MDHEN and CDR2 SYDVKM come from the germline V gene. CDR3 bases: TGTGCCAGCAGTCCCCCGACAGGGGCGGGTGAAGCTTTCTTT. Translating it yields CASSPPTGAGEAFF.

V gene TRBV7-9 combines with J gene TRBJ2-7; weak D call: TRBD2 (6 bases). The germline V and J ends were trimmed by 3 bases and 5 bases, with 14 bases remaining between them. This CDR3 has 14 amino acids. Germline lookup yields CDR1 SEHNR and CDR2 FQNEAQ (reference sequence). CDR3 DNA sequence: TGTGCCAGCAGCTTGTTAAAAGGAGGGAACGAGCAGTACTTC. Amino acid sequence: CASSLLKGGNEQYF.

This sequence joins TRBV7-2 and TRBJ2-7, with D perhaps TRBD1 (5 bases). Trimming took off 1 base at V and 0 bases at J, with 10 bases between the two ends. There are 15 residues in the CDR3. Germline-derived CDR1 and CDR2 are SGHTA and FQGNSA. CDR3 nucleotide sequence: TGTGCCAGCAGCTTAGATAGGACAAGCTCCTACGAGCAGTACTTC. This encodes CASSLDRTSSYEQYF.

The J gene is TRBJ2-5, the V gene TRBV5-1; D gene unclear. The length of the CDR3 is 13 residues. Germline lookup yields CDR1 SGHRS and CDR2 YFSETQ. Trimming removed 0 bases from V and 1 base from J, with 4 bases in between. CDR3 in amino acids: CASSLDTQETQYF. Here the CDR3 DNA reads TGCGCCAGCAGCTTGGACACCCAAGAGACCCAGTACTTC.

The chain carries TRBV28 and TRBJ2-7; the D gene is possibly TRBD1 (5 bases). Germline CDR1 is MDHEN and CDR2 is SYDVKM. This CDR3 region has 16 residues. With 4 bases removed from V and 2 bases from J, the gap between germline ends came to 18 bases. Here the CDR3 reads CASSYSGPPLPYEQYF. The DNA of the CDR3 is TGTGCCAGCAGTTACTCAGGGCCGCCACTGCCCTACGAGCAGTACTTC.

V gene TRBV19 combines with J gene TRBJ1-2, with 11 bases lining up with TRBD1. The CDR3 loop spans 17 amino acids. V dropped 3 bases and J dropped 3; count of bases not matched to a gene: 9. Germline V lookup: CDR1 LNHDA, CDR2 SQIVND (reference sequence). The CDR3 loop reads CASSIYGQGAYDYGYTF. DNA of the CDR3: TGTGCCAGTAGTATCTACGGACAGGGGGCATACGACTATGGCTACACCTTC.

The chain links TRBV11-2 to TRBJ2-5, with 10 bases matching TRBD2. CDR3 length: 17 amino acids. V was pared by 3 bases and J by 8 bases, with 15 bases of the junction left unmatched. Looked up from germline, CDR1 is SGHAT and CDR2 is FQNNGV. CDR3 loop: CASSLVAGGRGGETQYF. As DNA, the CDR3 is TGTGCCAGCAGCTTGGTAGCGGGGGGCCGAGGCGGGGAAACCCAGTACTTC.

The CDR3 nucleotides are TGTGCCAGCAGTTTACGGTGGGCCACAGATACGCAGTATTTT. Its translation: CASSLRWATDTQYF. The chain combines TRBV28 with TRBJ2-3; D unresolved. The germline gives CDR1 MDHEN, CDR2 SYDVKM. The CDR3 consists of 14 residues. V was pared by 2 bases and J by 2 bases, with 8 bases between.

The chain employs TRBV11-3 and TRBJ2-2, with a tentative D call TRBD1 (5 bases). The germline gives CDR1 SGHNT, CDR2 YENEEA. Trimming stripped 1 base from V and 5 bases from J, with 17 bases between. CDR3 length: 17 residues. CDR3 protein: CASSLGAGAGRTGELFF. The CDR3 nucleotides read TGTGCCAGCAGCTTAGGGGCTGGGGCAGGGCGAACCGGGGAGCTGTTTTTT.

CDR3 amino acids: CASSWLAGAETQYF. The CDR3 DNA follows: TGTGCCAGCAGCTGGCTAGCGGGGGCGGAGACCCAGTACTTC. The chain combines TRBV7-9 with TRBJ2-5; 10 bases map to TRBD2. This CDR3 has 14 residues. V lost 4 bases and J lost 5; bases outside the gene matches: 4. CDR1 and CDR2 from the germline V gene are SEHNR and FQNEAQ (reference sequence).

This CDR3 is CASSLVGVINEKLFF. In DNA form, the CDR3 reads TGTGCCAGCAGCCTTGTCGGGGTTATTAATGAAAAACTGTTTTTT. The chain uses TRBV28 and TRBJ1-4; no clear D gene. V was clipped by 6 bases and J by 4 bases, with 15 bases between them. The CDR3 is 15 amino acids. Germline values: CDR1 MDHEN, CDR2 SYDVKM. Looking up the rest from reference TRBV28 and TRBJ1-4 gives the full variable domain: DVKVTQSSRYLVKRTGEKVFLECVQDMDHENMFWYRQDPGLGLRLIYFSYDVKMKEKGDIPEGYSVSREKKERFSLILESASTNQTSMYLCASSLVGVINEKLFFGSGTQLSVL.

The chain has TRBV15 and TRBJ2-3, with D perhaps TRBD2 (5 bases). Trimming took 3 bases from V and 4 from J, leaving 8 bases between them. Germline V gene sequence: CDR1 LNHNV, CDR2 YYDKDF (reference sequence). CDR3 size: 13 residues. CDR3: CATSRDWPDTQYF. The CDR3, as DNA: TGTGCCACCAGCAGGGACTGGCCAGATACGCAGTATTTT.

V gene TRBV7-6 combines with J gene TRBJ1-1; 8 positions match TRBD1. The CDR3 covers 18 residues. V dropped 0 bases and J dropped 0; count of bases not matched to a gene: 9. CDR1 and CDR2 (germline): SGHVS, FNYEAQ. The CDR3 bases are TGTGCCAGCAGCTTAGCCCACCCGGGACAGGAACTGAACACTGAAGCTTTCTTT. Amino acid sequence: CASSLAHPGQELNTEAFF. The variable domain in full, with the rest retrieved from reference TRBV7-6 and TRBJ1-1, is GAGVSQSPRYKVTKRGQDVALRCDPISGHVSLYWYRQALGQGPEFLTYFNYEAQQDKSGLPNDRFSAERPEGSISTLTIQRTEQRDSAMYRCASSLAHPGQELNTEAFFGQGTRLTVV.

The rearrangement uses TRBV12-3 or TRBV12-4 and TRBJ1-1; 7 nucleotides align to TRBD1. The CDR3 is 13 residues long. J lost 5 bases, V lost 5 bases, and 5 bases had no gene match. In DNA, the CDR3 is TGTGCCAGCAGTCTTGACAGGGTAACTGAAGCTTTCTTT. Amino acid sequence: CASSLDRVTEAFF.

The rearrangement joins TRBV15 to TRBJ2-1; 9 bases agree with TRBD1. With V trimmed by 0 bases and J by 15 bases, 9 bases remained unmatched. CDR3 length equals 14 residues. CDR1 LNHNV and CDR2 YYDKDF come from the germline V gene (reference sequence). CDR3 sequence: CATSRDRGTGNAFF. For the CDR3, the DNA is TGTGCCACCAGCAGAGATCGCGGGACAGGGAATGCGTTCTTC.

The chain carries TRBV10-3 and TRBJ2-7; D may be TRBD2 (6 bases). Trimming stripped 2 bases from V and 5 bases from J, with 10 bases between. Germline CDR1 and CDR2: ENHRY and SYGVKD. This CDR3 is 13 amino acids long. CDR3 in DNA: TGTGCCATCAGTGAGGGGGGACTTAACGAGCAGTACTTC. The encoded protein is CAISEGGLNEQYF.

The V and J genes are TRBV18 and TRBJ2-1, with 8 bases fitting TRBD1. In germline, CDR1 is KGHSH, CDR2 LQKENI. The CDR3 extends over 15 amino acids. J lost 6 bases, V lost 3 bases, and 7 bases had no gene match. The CDR3 loop reads CASSPSGQGINEQFF. The CDR3, as DNA: TGTGCCAGCTCACCTAGCGGACAGGGAATCAATGAGCAGTTCTTC.

The J gene is TRBJ2-6, the V gene TRBV6-1, with 7 bases matching TRBD1. This CDR3 is built from 16 residues. CDR1 is MNHNS, CDR2 SASEGT, per germline. After removal of 2 bases from V and 3 bases from J, the junction contained 4 bases not matched to a gene. As DNA, the CDR3 is TGTGCCAGCAGTGAACTAAGGGGGCGTGGGGCCAACGTCCTGACTTTC. This sequence encodes CASSELRGRGANVLTF.

The rearrangement joins TRBV5-4 to TRBJ1-2, with 7 bases identical to TRBD1. With 1 base clipped from V and 0 bases from J, the junction kept 6 bases outside the gene matches. CDR3 length: 16 residues. Germline CDR1 SGHNT, CDR2 YYREEE (reference sequence). This CDR3 reads CASSLLYGTANYGYTF. CDR3 DNA: TGTGCCAGCAGCTTGCTTTACGGGACAGCTAACTATGGCTACACCTTC.

The V and J genes are TRBV7-9 and TRBJ2-2; 9 bases match TRBD1. Losses at the gene ends were 5 bases for V and 0 bases for J; bases not matched to a gene: 1. The CDR3 loop spans 15 amino acids. CDR1 is SEHNR, CDR2 FQNEAQ, per germline (reference sequence). The DNA of the CDR3 is TGTGCCAGCAGCGGGACAGGGCCGAACACCGGGGAGCTGTTTTTT. Protein: CASSGTGPNTGELFF.

The chain combines TRBV2 with TRBJ1-5, with D perhaps matching TRBD1 (5 bases). V was shortened by 6 bases and J by 0 bases, with 12 bases between the two germline ends. This CDR3 is built from 15 residues. Per germline, CDR1 SNHLY and CDR2 FYNNEI. The CDR3 loop reads CASSIGQGSNQPQHF. The CDR3 DNA reads as TGTGCCAGCAGCATAGGACAAGGTAGCAATCAGCCCCAGCATTTT.